This T cell receptor (beta chain) was captured in a study of regulatory T cells in long-lasting Graves disease. Time point reported: newly diagnosed GD, antithyroid drugs for less than 3 months. Researchers made the TCR library from RNA that was extracted from PBMCs. This clonotype was seen at least ten times. Libraries of TCR beta came from iRepertoire HTBI primers plus Arm-PCR of CDR3 regions. TCRdb used MiXCR to reprocess the multiplex PCR reads, holding one entry per CDR3 protein. The sample carries 350,000 to 450,000 distinct CDR3 sequences, around 16% recorded once. V was clipped by 5 bases and J by 5 bases; unmatched bases: 7. Germline-derived CDR1 and CDR2 are MDHEN and SYDVKM. This CDR3 has 15 amino acids. The same data also went into a second study, on T cells in Graves' hyperthyroidism and ophthalmopathy.

The TCR was taken from a woman aged 40-49 years with Graves disease. Sequenced material: peripheral blood mononuclear cells (PBMCs), taken at new diagnosis, from a patient treated with antithyroid drugs. The rearrangement links TRBV28 to TRBJ2-5; 11 bases match TRBD2. The CDR3 sequence: CASSPLAGGRETQYF. In DNA, the CDR3 is TGTGCCAGCAGTCCCCTAGCGGGAGGAAGGGAGACCCAGTACTTC. Filled out from reference TRBV28 and TRBJ2-5, the complete variable domain reads DVKVTQSSRYLVKRTGEKVFLECVQDMDHENMFWYRQDPGLGLRLIYFSYDVKMKEKGDIPEGYSVSREKKERFSLILESASTNQTSMYLCASSPLAGGRETQYFGPGTRLLVL.